This TCR beta chain was documented in a study of OX40 agonist ivuxolimab in advanced cancers. TCRdb's table, derived via immunoSEQ multiplex PCR, lists solely in-frame clones and lacks some. This sample has about 41,000 clones, with roughly 80% found just once. Germline CDR1 reads LNHDA; CDR2 reads SQIVND (reference sequence). The CDR3 spans 13 residues. Trimming stripped 6 bases from V and 0 bases from J, with 6 bases between. The chain has TRBV19 and TRBJ1-3, with D hard to call. The starting material was CD4+ or CD8+ T cells sorted from blood, obtained in a trial of the OX40 agonist ivuxolimab. This TCR came from an adult with an advanced solid tumor such as melanoma, head and neck, liver or kidney cancer. The CDR3 reads CASSLDSGNTIYF. Written as DNA, the CDR3 is TGTGCCAGTAGCCTAGACTCTGGAAACACCATATATTTT.